This passage covers 20 T cell receptor beta chains from one sample sequenced in a study of shared clonotypes between healthy human individuals. TCRdb keeps only in-frame clones here, not all; method: immunoSEQ multiplex PCR. This sample has some 2,500,000 clones; 80% to 95% occur once, and the top ten carry 0.36%. Sequenced sample: naive CD4+ T cells from PBMCs. Subset denoted: CD45RA+ positively selected. The receptors stem from a man between 18 and 35 years old in good health. Some clones in this sample may be carry-over from other donors' samples.

The chain has TRBV18 and TRBJ1-1; D is possibly TRBD1 (5 bases). Looked up from germline, CDR1 is KGHSH and CDR2 is LQKENI. Trimming shortened V by 2 bases and J by 0 bases, and 10 bases separated the two germline ends. CDR3 length: 15 amino acids. This CDR3 is CASSPGHPMNTEAFF. The CDR3 region has the DNA TGTGCCAGCTCACCAGGACATCCCATGAACACTGAAGCTTTCTTT. The whole variable domain, filled in from reference TRBV18 and TRBJ1-1, reads NAGVMQNPRHLVRRRGQEARLRCSPMKGHSHVYWYRQLPEEGLKFMVYLQKENIIDESGMPKERFSAEFPKEGPSILRIQQVVRGDSAAYFCASSPGHPMNTEAFFGQGTRLTVV.

CDR3 in DNA: TGCGCCAGCAGCCAAGGTCGGTTAGGATTCTCCTACGAGCAGTACTTC. This translates into CASSQGRLGFSYEQYF. The chain has TRBV4-3 and TRBJ2-7; D gene ambiguous. The V end lost 1 base, the J end lost 0 bases, and 13 bases lay between the germline ends. From germline, CDR1 is LGHNA and CDR2 YSLEER. This CDR3 comprises 16 residues.

This chain uses TRBV5-1 with TRBJ1-2; maybe TRBD1 (5 bases). This CDR3 is built from 15 residues. The V and J ends lost 4 bases and 0 bases respectively, with 13 bases between them. The germline CDR1 and CDR2 sequences are SGHRS and YFSETQ. The CDR3: CASSPEGIANYGYTF. The CDR3 coding sequence is TGCGCCAGCAGCCCGGAGGGGATAGCTAACTATGGCTACACCTTC.

The chain carries TRBV6-5 and TRBJ2-3; the match to TRBD1 covers 9 bases. The CDR3 is 16 residues long. Germline CDR1 and CDR2: MNHEY and SVGAGI. V trimming: 2 bases; J trimming: 2 bases; junction bases outside the gene matches: 5. The CDR3 coding sequence is TGTGCCAGCAGTTACGTGGGACAGGGCTTCACAGATACGCAGTATTTT. This sequence encodes CASSYVGQGFTDTQYF.

V and J are TRBV28 and TRBJ1-5; D is uncertain. Germline V gene sequence: CDR1 MDHEN, CDR2 SYDVKM. This CDR3 contains 18 residues. V lost 1 base and J lost 0, with 16 bases in between. CDR3 in amino acids: CASSLSVKTLYSNQPQHF. The DNA of the CDR3 is TGTGCCAGCAGTTTATCGGTCAAAACTCTATATAGCAATCAGCCCCAGCATTTT.

This chain links TRBV14 with TRBJ2-7, with 7 bases lining up with TRBD1. From germline, CDR1 is SGHDN and CDR2 FVKESK. V gave up 3 bases and J gave up 4 bases; unmatched junction bases: 9. The CDR3 is 15 residues long. The CDR3 sequence is CASSHAVRGSYEQYF. As DNA, the CDR3 is TGTGCCAGCAGCCACGCGGTCAGGGGGTCTTACGAGCAGTACTTC. The full variable domain, in which reference TRBV14 and TRBJ2-7 provide the parts outside the CDR3, is EAGVTQFPSHSVIEKGQTVTLRCDPISGHDNLYWYRRVMGKEIKFLLHFVKESKQDESGMPNNRFLAERTGGTYSTLKVQPAELEDSGVYFCASSHAVRGSYEQYFGPGTRLTVT.

The J gene is TRBJ2-3, the V gene TRBV29-1; D uncertain. The germline V gene has CDR1 SQVTM and CDR2 ANQGSEA. The CDR3 runs 15 residues. The V end was cut by 3 bases, the J end by 2 bases, with 15 bases between. The CDR3 region is CSVDRLSPSTDTQYF. CDR3 sequence (DNA): TGCAGCGTTGATCGGCTGTCTCCCTCCACAGATACGCAGTATTTT.

The chain links TRBV5-8 to TRBJ1-3; D not resolved. The V and J ends lost 5 bases and 6 bases respectively, with 12 bases between them. CDR1 is SGHTS and CDR2 is YDEGEE in the germline V gene. The CDR3 consists of 13 residues. CDR3 protein: CASRLIPANTIYF. The CDR3, as DNA: TGTGCCAGCAGACTCATACCGGCAAACACCATATATTTT.

The chain couples TRBV5-1 to TRBJ2-3; TRBD2 matches 8 bases. The germline CDR1 and CDR2 sequences are SGHRS and YFSETQ. The CDR3 is made up of 15 amino acids. Trimming at V came to 1 base and at J to 4 bases, leaving 5 bases not matched to a gene. CDR3: CASSLSGSLPDTQYF. CDR3 bases: TGCGCCAGCAGCTTGAGCGGGAGTCTTCCAGATACGCAGTATTTT.

A remark on this clone: This sample includes further DNA sequences coding for the same CDR3. CDR3 amino acids: CASSLAYQETQYF. CDR3 in DNA: TGCGCCAGCAGCTTGGCATACCAAGAGACCCAGTACTTC. This chain connects TRBV5-1 to TRBJ2-5, with D uncertain. Germline CDR1 is SGHRS and CDR2 is YFSETQ. The CDR3 loop spans 13 amino acids. Trimming shortened V by 0 bases and J by 0 bases, and 3 bases separated the two germline ends.

This chain connects TRBV9 to TRBJ1-3, with D possibly being TRBD1 (5 bases). Germline assignment: CDR1 SGDLS and CDR2 YYNGEE. The CDR3 runs 16 residues. V shed 3 bases and J shed 0 bases, with 13 bases lying between them. The CDR3 coding sequence is TGTGCCAGCAGCGGTCAGGGAGGCCTCTCTGGAAACACCATATATTTT. Protein sequence: CASSGQGGLSGNTIYF.

V usage is TRBV9 and J usage is TRBJ2-1; TRBD2 might be the D (6 bases). V gave up 4 bases and J gave up 6 bases, with 17 bases separating them. The CDR3 length is 15 residues. Per germline, CDR1 SGDLS and CDR2 YYNGEE. In nucleotides, the CDR3 is TGTGCCAGCAGCAACCGGGACTCAGACAGCAATGAGCAGTTCTTC. Its translation: CASSNRDSDSNEQFF.

This clone was seen a single time. The chain carries TRBV5-1 and TRBJ1-2; D is possibly TRBD1 (6 bases). Germline V gene data show CDR1 as SGHRS and CDR2 as YFSETQ. The CDR3 sequence is 15 residues long. V dropped 0 bases and J dropped 4 bases, with 13 bases sitting between them. The CDR3 DNA follows: TGCGCCAGCAGCTTGGATACTCGACAGGTCTATGGCTACACCTTC. As protein: CASSLDTRQVYGYTF.

The genes are TRBV11-2 and TRBJ1-5, with no clear D. This CDR3 comprises 14 residues. Looked up from germline, CDR1 is SGHAT and CDR2 is FQNNGV. With 1 base removed from V and 6 bases from J, the gap between germline ends came to 10 bases. In DNA, the CDR3 is TGTGCCAGCAGCTTAGCACCAGGCACTCAGCCCCAGCATTTT. Its protein is CASSLAPGTQPQHF. The full variable domain, with the rest looked up from reference TRBV11-2 and TRBJ1-5, is EAGVAQSPRYKIIEKRQSVAFWCNPISGHATLYWYQQILGQGPKLLIQFQNNGVVDDSQLPKDRFSAERLKGVDSTLKIQPAKLEDSAVYLCASSLAPGTQPQHFGDGTRLSIL.

The chain recombines TRBV21-1 with TRBJ2-1. TRBV21-1 represents a pseudogene. The CDR3 has 15 amino acids. The CDR3 DNA sequence: TGTGCCAGCAGCAAAAGGGAAAAAACTGGCAATGAGCAGTTCTTC. Translated, it gives CASSKREKTGNEQFF.

This chain connects TRBV7-8 to TRBJ2-2; TRBD1 agrees at 12 bases. Germline V gene lookup returns CDR1 SGHVS and CDR2 FQNEAQ. The CDR3 sequence is 16 residues long. The junction had 10 bases not matched to a gene; V was cut back by 5 bases and J by 9 bases. The CDR3 region is CASSLTSGTGGRELFF. The CDR3 DNA reads TGTGCCAGCAGCCTAACGTCCGGGACAGGGGGCCGGGAGCTGTTTTTT.

The chain uses TRBV15 and TRBJ2-3; no definite D call. Trimming left V 0 bases short and J 1 base short, with 11 bases between. In germline, CDR1 is LNHNV, CDR2 YYDKDF (reference sequence). This CDR3 spans 16 amino acids. The chain's CDR3 is CATSREQGIRTDTQYF. The CDR3 DNA reads as TGTGCCACCAGCAGAGAGCAAGGGATTCGCACAGATACGCAGTATTTT.

V gene TRBV2 combines with J gene TRBJ2-2, with a possible D match to TRBD2 (6 bases). CDR1 is SNHLY and CDR2 is FYNNEI in the germline V gene. The CDR3 runs to 14 residues. V lost 7 bases to trimming and J lost 1 base, with 10 bases between them. The CDR3 nucleotides read TGTGCCAGCATCGGCGGGGTGAACACCGGGGAGCTGTTTTTT. It is translated as CASIGGVNTGELFF.

The J gene is TRBJ1-1, the V gene TRBV10-3, with D possibly matching TRBD1 (6 bases). The CDR3 has 18 residues. From germline, CDR1 is ENHRY and CDR2 SYGVKD. Between the trimmed V and J ends, which lost 2 bases and 0 bases, there was a span of 19 bases. CDR3 DNA sequence: TGTGCCATCAGTGAGCCGTACAGCCGGACAGCCTTGAACACTGAAGCTTTCTTT. This codes for CAISEPYSRTALNTEAFF.

This chain joins TRBV5-1 and TRBJ1-3, with D unclear. The V gene lost 4 bases and the J gene lost 3 bases, with 14 bases spanning the gap. Germline assignment: CDR1 SGHRS and CDR2 YFSETQ. The CDR3 spans 15 residues. The CDR3: CASSPDGVFGNTIYF. CDR3 DNA sequence: TGCGCCAGCAGCCCGGATGGGGTCTTTGGAAACACCATATATTTT.